The clone carrying this T cell receptor (beta chain) was seen more than once but under ten times. This sample was included in a study of T cells after yellow fever vaccination. TCRdb passed the 5' RACE reads through MiXCR, listing each CDR3 protein once. The table records about 340,000 distinct CDR3 sequences, about 4% of them present only once. CDR3 length: 13 residues. Trimming shortened V by 5 bases and J by 7 bases, and 11 bases separated the two germline ends. The V gene's germline CDR1 is MNHNY and CDR2 SVGAGI (reference sequence). This TCR was sampled from a man between 18 and 29 years old who received the YFV17D yellow fever vaccine. The rearrangement links TRBV6-6 to TRBJ2-2; the D is unclear. The source material was PBMCs, sampled 5 days after the yellow fever booster vaccination. In nucleotides, the CDR3 is TGTGCCAGCAGTCAAGCCTTCTACGGGGAGCTGTTTTTT. Translated, it gives CASSQAFYGELFF.